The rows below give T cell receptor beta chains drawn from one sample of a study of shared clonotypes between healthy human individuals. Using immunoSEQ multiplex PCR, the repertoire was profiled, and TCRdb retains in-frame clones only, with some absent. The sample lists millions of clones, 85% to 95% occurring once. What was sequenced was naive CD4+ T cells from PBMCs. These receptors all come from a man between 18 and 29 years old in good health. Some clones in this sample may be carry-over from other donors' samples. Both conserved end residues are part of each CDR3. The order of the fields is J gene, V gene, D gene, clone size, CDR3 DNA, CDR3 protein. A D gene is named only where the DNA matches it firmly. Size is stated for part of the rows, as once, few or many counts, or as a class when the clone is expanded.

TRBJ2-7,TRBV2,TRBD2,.,TGTGCCAGCAGTGAACCGAGTGGGCGGGAGCGGAGTTACGAGCAGTACTTC,CASSEPSGRERSYEQYF
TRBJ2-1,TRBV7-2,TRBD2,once,TGTGCCAGCAGCCCACCGGGACTAGCGGGTTTCAATGAGCAGTTCTTC,CASSPPGLAGFNEQFF
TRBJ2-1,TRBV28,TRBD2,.,TGTGCCAGCAGTTTATTTAGCGGGATTTCCTACAATGAGCAGTTCTTC,CASSLFSGISYNEQFF
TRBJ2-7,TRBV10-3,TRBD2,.,TGTGCCAGCAGCCAGTCGGGACTAGCGGGATTTGAGCAGTACTTC,CASSQSGLAGFEQYF
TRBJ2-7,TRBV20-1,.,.,TGCAGTGCAAGCCGGAGGGCCGAGCAGTACTTC,CSASRRAEQYF
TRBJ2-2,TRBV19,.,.,TGTGCCAGTAGTGTGGGTACCGGGGAGCTGTTTTTT,CASSVGTGELFF
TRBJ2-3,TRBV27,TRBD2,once,TGTGCCAGCAGTGAGGGCGGGAGGGCAGATACGCAGTATTTT,CASSEGGRADTQYF
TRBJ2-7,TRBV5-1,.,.,TGCGCCAGCAGCTTGGGGAGGGGCAGGGTATACGAGCAGTACTTC,CASSLGRGRVYEQYF
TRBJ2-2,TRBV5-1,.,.,TGCGCCAGCAGCTTATGGGTAGGCGGGGAGCTGTTTTTT,CASSLWVGGELFF
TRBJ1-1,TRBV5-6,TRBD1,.,TGTGCCAGCAGCTTGCGGGGACAGGGAACGCGGCAAGCTTTCTTT,CASSLRGQGTRQAFF
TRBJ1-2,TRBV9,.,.,TGTGCCAGCAGCGTAGACGGGGGGAAGGTGATTGGCTACACCTTC,CASSVDGGKVIGYTF
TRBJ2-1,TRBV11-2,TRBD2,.,TGTGCCAGCACCAAGTGGCTAGCGGGAGCCAATGAGCAGTTCTTC,CASTKWLAGANEQFF
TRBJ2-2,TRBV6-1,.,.,TGTGCCAGCAGTGAAGGAGTTTGGACCGGGGAGCTGTTTTTT,CASSEGVWTGELFF
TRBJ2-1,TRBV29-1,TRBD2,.,TGCAGCGCCCTTCGCCCTAGCGGGAGATCCTACAATGAGCAGTTCTTC,CSALRPSGRSYNEQFF
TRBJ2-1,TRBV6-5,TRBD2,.,TGTGCCAGCAGTTCCGGGACTAGCGGACGCAATGAGCAGTTCTTC,CASSSGTSGRNEQFF
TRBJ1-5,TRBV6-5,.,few,TGTGCCAGCAGTTACTCGAGCAAGGGCAATCAGCCCCAGCATTTT,CASSYSSKGNQPQHF
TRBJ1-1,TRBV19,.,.,TGTGCCACCAAGGGGTTGTCGATTGGGAAGAACACTGAAGCTTTCTTT,CATKGLSIGKNTEAFF
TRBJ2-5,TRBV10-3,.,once,TGTGCCATCAGCCGAGGGGGGGGTGGTGAGACCCAGTACTTC,CAISRGGGGETQYF
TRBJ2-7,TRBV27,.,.,TGTGCCAGCAGTTCCGGCGACCGATTAATCAACGAGCAGTACTTC,CASSSGDRLINEQYF
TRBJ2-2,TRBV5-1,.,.,TGCGCCAGCAGCTCCCGGCCGGAAACCGGGGAGCTGTTTTTT,CASSSRPETGELFF
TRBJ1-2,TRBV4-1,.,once,TGCGCCAGCAGCCAAGGAACTCCGTCATTAGGCTACACCTTC,CASSQGTPSLGYTF
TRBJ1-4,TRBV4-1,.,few,TGCGCCAGCAGCCAAGTGGACGGAAGGAATGAAAAACTGTTTTTT,CASSQVDGRNEKLFF
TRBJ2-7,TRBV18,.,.,TGTGCCAGCTCACCACCGACCGCCAGGGGCTACGAGCAGTACTTC,CASSPPTARGYEQYF
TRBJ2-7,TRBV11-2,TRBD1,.,TGTGCCAGCAGCTCCCCGTTAGGTACAGGGGTACTCTACGAGCAGTACTTC,CASSSPLGTGVLYEQYF
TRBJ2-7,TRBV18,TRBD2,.,TGTGCCAGCTCACCTCTTAGCGGGATGTCCTACGAGCAGTACTTC,CASSPLSGMSYEQYF
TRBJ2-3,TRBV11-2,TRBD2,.,TGTGCCAGCAGCTTTGGGGGACTATATACAGATACGCAGTATTTT,CASSFGGLYTDTQYF
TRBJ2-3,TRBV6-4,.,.,TGTGCCAGCAGTGTTCAGGGGCCCGGAGATACGCAGTATTTT,CASSVQGPGDTQYF
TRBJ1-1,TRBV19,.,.,TGTGCCAGTAGTTTGGAGGGCCGTGAAGCTTTCTTT,CASSLEGREAFF
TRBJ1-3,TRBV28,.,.,TGTGCCAGCAGTACCTCAGGGGCCTGGGGCAGATCTGGAAACACCATATATTTT,CASSTSGAWGRSGNTIYF
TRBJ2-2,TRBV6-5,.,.,TGTGCCAGCAGTCCCTATAGAGACACCGGGGAGCTGTTTTTT,CASSPYRDTGELFF
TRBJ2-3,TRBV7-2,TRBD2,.,TGTGCCAGCAGCTCGAGTAAGGGGACTAGCCTTACGCAGTATTTT,CASSSSKGTSLTQYF
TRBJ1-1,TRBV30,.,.,TGTGCCTGGCTAGGGGAGGAGGAGGCGAACACTGAAGCTTTCTTT,CAWLGEEEANTEAFF
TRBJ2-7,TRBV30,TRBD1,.,TGTGCCTGGAGTCCGGACAGGGGCATAGACGAGCAGTACTTC,CAWSPDRGIDEQYF
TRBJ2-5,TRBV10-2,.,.,TGCGCCAGCAGTAACGCTGTGATGAGGGCCGGGACCCAGTACTTC,CASSNAVMRAGTQYF
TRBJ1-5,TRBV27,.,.,TGTGCCAGCAGACTTACAGGCGCATATCAGCCCCAGCATTTT,CASRLTGAYQPQHF
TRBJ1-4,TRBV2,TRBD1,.,TGTGCCAGCAGTAGACAGGGGAGCGATGAAAAACTGTTTTTT,CASSRQGSDEKLFF
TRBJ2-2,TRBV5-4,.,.,TGTGCCAGCAGCTTGTGGGCAGGGAATACCGGGGAGCTGTTTTTT,CASSLWAGNTGELFF
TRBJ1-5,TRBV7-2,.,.,TGTGCCAGCAGCTACGTCCGGGACCTCAATCAGCCCCAGCATTTT,CASSYVRDLNQPQHF
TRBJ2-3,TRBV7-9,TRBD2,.,TGTGCCAGCAGCTTAGAAGGCGGGAGGCAAGATACGCAGTATTTT,CASSLEGGRQDTQYF
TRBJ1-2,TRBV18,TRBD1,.,TGTGCCAGCTCACCAGGGACAGATAATGGCTACACCTTC,CASSPGTDNGYTF
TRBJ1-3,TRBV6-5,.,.,TGTGCCAGCAGTTCCACAGTCTCTGGAAACACCATATATTTT,CASSSTVSGNTIYF
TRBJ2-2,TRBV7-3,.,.,TGTGCCAGCAGTAGGGAGAGAATAACCGGGGAGCTGTTTTTT,CASSRERITGELFF
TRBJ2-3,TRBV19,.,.,TGTGCCAGTAGTAACCGGGGAGATACGCAGTATTTT,CASSNRGDTQYF
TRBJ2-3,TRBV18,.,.,TGTGCCAGCTCACCAAACGGAGGTACAGATACGCAGTATTTT,CASSPNGGTDTQYF
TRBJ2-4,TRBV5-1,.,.,TGCGCCAGCAGCTTGGCCCCAGGGGTTGTGAACATTCAGTACTTC,CASSLAPGVVNIQYF
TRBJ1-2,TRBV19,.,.,TGTGCCAGTAGTCCTCCTGGGAGAAACTATGGCTACACCTTC,CASSPPGRNYGYTF